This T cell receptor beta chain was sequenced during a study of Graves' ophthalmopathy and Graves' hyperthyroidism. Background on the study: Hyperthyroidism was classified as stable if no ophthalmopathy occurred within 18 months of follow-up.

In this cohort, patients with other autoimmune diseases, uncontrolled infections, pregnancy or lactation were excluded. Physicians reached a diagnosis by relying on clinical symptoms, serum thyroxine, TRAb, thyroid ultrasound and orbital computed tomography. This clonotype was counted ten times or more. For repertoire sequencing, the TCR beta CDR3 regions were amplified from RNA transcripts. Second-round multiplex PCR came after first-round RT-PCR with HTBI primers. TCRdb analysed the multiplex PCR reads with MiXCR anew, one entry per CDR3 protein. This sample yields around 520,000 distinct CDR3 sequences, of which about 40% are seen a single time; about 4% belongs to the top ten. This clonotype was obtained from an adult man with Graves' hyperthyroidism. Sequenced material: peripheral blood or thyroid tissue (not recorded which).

The DNA for the CDR3 is TGTGCCAGCAGCTTGGCCGGAACGAGGGTTGAAAAACTGTTTTTT. Translation: CASSLAGTRVEKLFF. The chain links TRBV5-8 to TRBJ1-4; D is undetermined. From germline, CDR1 is SGHTS and CDR2 YDEGEE. The length of the CDR3 is 15 residues. V dropped 0 bases and J dropped 7 bases, with 13 bases sitting between them.